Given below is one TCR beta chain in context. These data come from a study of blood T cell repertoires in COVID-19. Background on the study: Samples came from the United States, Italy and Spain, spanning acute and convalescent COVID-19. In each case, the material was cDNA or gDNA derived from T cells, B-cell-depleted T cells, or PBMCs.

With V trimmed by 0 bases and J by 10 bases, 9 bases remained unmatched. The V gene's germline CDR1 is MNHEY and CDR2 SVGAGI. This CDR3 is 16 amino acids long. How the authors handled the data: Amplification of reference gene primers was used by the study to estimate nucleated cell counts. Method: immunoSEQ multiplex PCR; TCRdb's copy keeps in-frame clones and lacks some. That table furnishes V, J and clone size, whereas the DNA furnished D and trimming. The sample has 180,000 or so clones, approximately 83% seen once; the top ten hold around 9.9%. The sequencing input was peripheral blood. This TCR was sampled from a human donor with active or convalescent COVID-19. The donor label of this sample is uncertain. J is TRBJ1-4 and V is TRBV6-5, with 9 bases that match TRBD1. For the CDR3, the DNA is TGTGCCAGCAGTTACTCGGTGGGACAGGGTTATCGAAAACTGTTTTTT. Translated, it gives CASSYSVGQGYRKLFF.